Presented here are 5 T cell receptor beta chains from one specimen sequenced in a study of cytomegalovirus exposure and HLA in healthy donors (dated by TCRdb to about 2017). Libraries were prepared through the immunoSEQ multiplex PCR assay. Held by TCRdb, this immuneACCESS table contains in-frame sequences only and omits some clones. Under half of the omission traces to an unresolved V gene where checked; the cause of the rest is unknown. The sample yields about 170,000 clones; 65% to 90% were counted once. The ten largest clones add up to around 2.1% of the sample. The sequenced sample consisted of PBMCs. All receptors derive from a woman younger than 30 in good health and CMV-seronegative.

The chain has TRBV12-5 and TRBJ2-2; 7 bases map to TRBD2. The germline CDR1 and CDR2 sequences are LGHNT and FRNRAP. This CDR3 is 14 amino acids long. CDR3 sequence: CATGTNAPGEELFF. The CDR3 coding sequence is TGTGCCACCGGGACTAACGCCCCGGGGGAGGAGCTGTTTTTT.

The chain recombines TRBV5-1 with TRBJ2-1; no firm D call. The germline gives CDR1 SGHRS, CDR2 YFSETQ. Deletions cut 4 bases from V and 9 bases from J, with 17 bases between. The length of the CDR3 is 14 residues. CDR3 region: CASSESYPSREQFF. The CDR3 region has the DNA TGCGCCAGCAGCGAGAGCTACCCTTCACGTGAGCAGTTCTTC.

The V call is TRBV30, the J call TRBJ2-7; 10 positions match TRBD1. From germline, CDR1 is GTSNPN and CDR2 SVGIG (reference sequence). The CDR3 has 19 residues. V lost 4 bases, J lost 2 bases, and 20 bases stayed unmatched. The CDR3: CAWKLRQGGVGTGAYEQYF. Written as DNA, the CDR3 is TGTGCCTGGAAGCTGAGGCAGGGCGGCGTCGGGACAGGGGCCTACGAGCAGTACTTC.

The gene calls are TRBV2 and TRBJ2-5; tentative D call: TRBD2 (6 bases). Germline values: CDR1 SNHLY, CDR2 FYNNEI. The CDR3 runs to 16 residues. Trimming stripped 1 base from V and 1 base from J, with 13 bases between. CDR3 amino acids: CASSEVAVTVQETQYF. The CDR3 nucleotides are TGTGCCAGCAGTGAAGTAGCGGTGACGGTCCAAGAGACCCAGTACTTC.

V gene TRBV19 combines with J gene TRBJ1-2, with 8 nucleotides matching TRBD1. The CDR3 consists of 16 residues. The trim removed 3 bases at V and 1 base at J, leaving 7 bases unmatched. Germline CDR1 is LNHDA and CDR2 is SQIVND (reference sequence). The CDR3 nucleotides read TGTGCCAGTAGTATGGAACAGGGGGTTCTTAACTATGGCTACACCTTC. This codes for CASSMEQGVLNYGYTF.